This T cell receptor (beta chain) stems from a study of T cells in Graves' hyperthyroidism and ophthalmopathy. General study findings and limits: Using 13 V-J features, a model discriminated ophthalmopathy from stable hyperthyroidism. Most thyroid clonotypes that were expanded above 0.001 also turned up in blood.

With respect to this clonotype: Its antigen remains unknown.

Amplified TCR beta CDR3 regions came from RNA transcripts. The TCR CDR3 first-round RT-PCR relied on the HTBI primer set. Each CDR3 protein is one row after TCRdb ran MiXCR on the multiplex PCR reads. The sample has approximately 690,000 distinct CDR3 sequences, less than 25% seen once. Germline V gene lookup returns CDR1 LNHDA and CDR2 SQIVND (reference sequence). J lost 6 bases, V lost 4 bases, and 8 bases had no gene match. CDR3 size: 15 residues. The source of the PBMCs was 10 ml of fresh peripheral blood. Sample: blood. The sequence was obtained from a man aged 30 to 39 with Graves' ophthalmopathy. The gene calls are TRBV19 and TRBJ1-1; 10 positions agree with TRBD1. The chain's CDR3 is CASSKPGQGISEAFF. CDR3 DNA sequence: TGTGCCAGTAGTAAACCGGGACAGGGGATCTCTGAAGCTTTCTTT.